Listed here are 25 T cell receptor beta chains from one sample, sequenced in a study of OX40 agonist ivuxolimab in advanced cancers. The table came from immunoSEQ multiplex PCR; TCRdb's copy has only in-frame clones and leaves some out. There are tens of thousands of clones in the sample; 85% to 90% occur only once, and 0.47% lies in the top ten. This specimen consisted of CD4+ or CD8+ T cells sorted from blood, obtained in a trial of the OX40 agonist ivuxolimab. These receptors were taken from an adult with an advanced solid tumor such as melanoma, head and neck, liver or kidney cancer.

The rearrangement uses TRBV12-5 and TRBJ1-2, with D unresolved. CDR1 LGHNT and CDR2 FRNRAP come from the germline V gene. CDR3 length: 12 amino acids. V gave up 6 bases and J gave up 7 bases, with 12 bases separating them. For the CDR3, the DNA is TGTGCTAGTGGAGATAGGACTGGTGGCTACACCTTC. This sequence encodes CASGDRTGGYTF.

The chain recombines TRBV5-1 with TRBJ2-3, with 8 bases aligning to TRBD2. Germline values: CDR1 SGHRS, CDR2 YFSETQ. This CDR3 has 17 amino acids. With 3 bases clipped from V and 2 bases from J, the junction kept 11 bases outside the gene matches. The CDR3 sequence: CASSSGLVGGTTDTQYF. Written as DNA, the CDR3 is TGCGCCAGCAGCTCGGGACTAGTGGGGGGAACCACAGATACGCAGTATTTT.

The chain has TRBV5-1 and TRBJ2-3; no clear D. Germline assignment: CDR1 SGHRS and CDR2 YFSETQ. Trimming cost V 4 bases and J 2 bases, with 11 bases left between them. This CDR3 region has 14 residues. The CDR3 nucleotides read TGCGCCAGCAGCAGTGGACCCTCCACAGATACGCAGTATTTT. It is translated as CASSSGPSTDTQYF.

The chain employs TRBV11-3 and TRBJ2-5; TRBD1 agrees at 7 bases. Unmatched junction bases numbered 16, after V lost 5 bases and J lost 7 bases. The CDR3 extends over 16 amino acids. Germline CDR1 SGHNT, CDR2 YENEEA. In DNA, the CDR3 is TGTGCCAGCAGCCCCGAAGGAAGGGGGCGCATTGGGACCCAGTACTTC. Its translation is CASSPEGRGRIGTQYF.

The rearrangement joins TRBV12-5 to TRBJ1-3, with 8 bases fitting TRBD1. The CDR3 loop spans 16 amino acids. Germline V gene data show CDR1 as LGHNT and CDR2 as FRNRAP. V shed 1 base, J shed 3 bases, and the junction held 5 bases outside the gene matches. The CDR3 loop is CASGLANRGDGNTIYF. The CDR3 DNA reads as TGTGCTAGTGGTTTGGCGAACAGGGGGGATGGAAACACCATATATTTT.

The CDR3 DNA reads TGTGCCAGTCGGACTCTCTCTGGAAACACCATATATTTT. The encoded protein is CASRTLSGNTIYF. The chain couples TRBV19 to TRBJ1-3; the D is unclear. CDR3 length: 13 amino acids. CDR1 and CDR2 from the germline V gene are LNHDA and SQIVND (reference sequence). V lost 8 bases and J 0 bases, leaving 8 bases between the germline ends.

V is TRBV5-4 and J is TRBJ1-2; possibly TRBD1 for D (6 bases). Germline values: CDR1 SGHNT, CDR2 YYREEE (reference sequence). This CDR3 has 14 amino acids. V lost 2 bases, J lost 2 bases, and 10 bases lay in between. The CDR3 is CASSFRGGNYGYTF. The CDR3 nucleotides read TGTGCCAGCAGCTTCCGCGGGGGCAACTATGGCTACACCTTC.

The chain carries TRBV28 and TRBJ2-1, with 7 bases fitting TRBD1. The CDR3 loop spans 12 amino acids. With 6 bases clipped from V and 7 bases from J, the junction kept 3 bases outside the gene matches. CDR1 and CDR2 from the germline V gene are MDHEN and SYDVKM. The CDR3 DNA sequence: TGTGCCAGCAGGACAGGGCGGAATGAGCAGTTCTTC. This gives the protein CASRTGRNEQFF. The full variable domain, its missing parts supplied by reference TRBV28 and TRBJ2-1, is DVKVTQSSRYLVKRTGEKVFLECVQDMDHENMFWYRQDPGLGLRLIYFSYDVKMKEKGDIPEGYSVSREKKERFSLILESASTNQTSMYLCASRTGRNEQFFGPGTRLTVL.

The rearrangement uses TRBV7-9 and TRBJ1-2; TRBD1 matches 7 bases. Germline CDR1 is SEHNR and CDR2 is FQNEAQ (reference sequence). V dropped 5 bases and J dropped 4; count of bases not matched to a gene: 7. The CDR3 totals 14 residues. The CDR3 bases are TGTGCCAGCAGCGGCGGGGGACAGTTCTATGGCTACACCTTC. Its protein product is CASSGGGQFYGYTF. The variable domain in full, completed from reference TRBV7-9 and TRBJ1-2, reads DTGVSQNPRHKITKRGQNVTFRCDPISEHNRLYWYRQTLGQGPEFLTYFQNEAQLEKSRLLSDRFSAERPKGSFSTLEIQRTEQGDSAMYLCASSGGGQFYGYTFGSGTRLTVV.

The chain combines TRBV4-3 with TRBJ2-4; D may be TRBD1 or TRBD2 (6 bases each). Trimming stripped 0 bases from V and 9 bases from J, with 15 bases between. There are 15 residues in the CDR3. CDR1 LGHNA and CDR2 YSLEER come from the germline V gene. The CDR3 here is CASSQEYGGRGIQYF. As DNA, the CDR3 is TGCGCCAGCAGCCAAGAGTACGGGGGCCGCGGCATTCAGTACTTC.

This clone has more than one count but fewer than ten. V usage is TRBV7-9 and J usage is TRBJ1-4, with no clear D. Germline CDR1 and CDR2: SEHNR and FQNEAQ (reference sequence). The CDR3 is 16 amino acids. V was shortened by 0 bases and J by 8 bases, with 16 bases between the two germline ends. In nucleotides, the CDR3 is TGTGCCAGCAGCTTAGCGCTCGGGAGAGCCGACGAAAAACTGTTTTTT. Protein: CASSLALGRADEKLFF. Full variable domain (remainder filled in from reference TRBV7-9 and TRBJ1-4): DTGVSQNPRHKITKRGQNVTFRCDPISEHNRLYWYRQTLGQGPEFLTYFQNEAQLEKSRLLSDRFSAERPKGSFSTLEIQRTEQGDSAMYLCASSLALGRADEKLFFGSGTQLSVL.

The chain has TRBV28 and TRBJ1-1; the D is unclear. Germline CDR1 MDHEN, CDR2 SYDVKM. Trimming took 3 bases from V and 4 from J, leaving 6 bases between them. The CDR3 loop spans 12 amino acids. CDR3 sequence reads: CASSLGTTEAFF. CDR3 nucleotides: TGTGCCAGCAGTTTGGGTACCACTGAAGCTTTCTTT.

The chain uses TRBV11-2 and TRBJ1-1, with a weak D call TRBD1 (5 bases). Deletions cut 3 bases from V and 0 bases from J, with 11 bases between. The germline gives CDR1 SGHAT, CDR2 FQNNGV. The CDR3 covers 15 residues. CDR3 DNA: TGTGCCAGCAGCTTGTGGGGGGGAATGAACACTGAAGCTTTCTTT. It is translated as CASSLWGGMNTEAFF.

V is TRBV5-1 and J is TRBJ1-2; 7 bases align to TRBD1. This CDR3 region has 12 residues. CDR1 is SGHRS and CDR2 is YFSETQ in the germline V gene. Losses at the gene ends were 4 bases for V and 6 bases for J; bases not matched to a gene: 3. CDR3 in amino acids: CASSAGGDGYTF. The DNA for the CDR3 is TGCGCCAGCAGCGCAGGGGGGGATGGCTACACCTTC. Combining the CDR3 with reference TRBV5-1 and TRBJ1-2 gives the whole variable domain KAGVTQTPRYLIKTRGQQVTLSCSPISGHRSVSWYQQTPGQGLQFLFEYFSETQRNKGNFPGRFSGRQFSNSRSEMNVSTLELGDSALYLCASSAGGDGYTFGSGTRLTVV.

This clone was seen more than once but under ten times. This sequence joins TRBV2 and TRBJ1-1; D is unclear. The CDR3 has 11 residues. The germline V gene encodes CDR1 SNHLY and CDR2 FYNNEI. V lost 9 bases and J lost 1, with 6 bases in between. In DNA, the CDR3 is TGTGCCAGTCGTGCGAACACTGAAGCTTTCTTT. It yields the protein CASRANTEAFF.

This clone was observed a handful of times. V and J are TRBV6-6 and TRBJ1-4; TRBD1 might be the D (6 bases). There are 14 residues in the CDR3. Germline CDR1 is MNHNY and CDR2 is SVGAGI (reference sequence). Trimming removed 7 bases from V and 7 bases from J, with 16 bases in between. CDR3 loop: CASTAEGGIEKLFF. The CDR3 DNA is TGTGCCAGCACCGCAGAGGGGGGTATTGAAAAACTGTTTTTT.

This chain uses TRBV5-1 with TRBJ2-6; 10 nucleotides align to TRBD1. From germline, CDR1 is SGHRS and CDR2 YFSETQ. Trimming cost V 4 bases and J 2 bases; bases outside gene matches: 3. The CDR3 is 16 residues long. For the CDR3, the DNA is TGCGCCAGCAGCGCCGGGACAGGGGCTGGGGCCAACGTCCTGACTTTC. Translating it yields CASSAGTGAGANVLTF.

This chain connects TRBV25-1 to TRBJ2-1; 8 nucleotides align to TRBD1. Looked up from germline, CDR1 is MGHDK and CDR2 is SYGVNS. V gave up 6 bases and J gave up 1 base; unmatched junction bases: 5. The CDR3 spans 15 residues. The CDR3 sequence is CASRDRGGSYNEQFF. The CDR3 coding sequence is TGTGCCAGCAGAGACAGGGGCGGGTCCTACAATGAGCAGTTCTTC.

The rearrangement joins TRBV6-1 to TRBJ2-5; TRBD2 might be the D (6 bases). The germline CDR1 and CDR2 sequences are MNHNS and SASEGT. V lost 7 bases and J 9 bases, leaving 21 bases between the germline ends. The CDR3 contains 14 residues. The CDR3 sequence is CASTPLGGGYSQYF. The CDR3 DNA reads as TGTGCCAGCACTCCTCTAGGTGGGGGGTATTCCCAGTACTTC.

The CDR3 loop is CASSGRGLWTGELFF. Here the CDR3 DNA reads TGTGCCAGCAGCGGAAGGGGGCTATGGACCGGGGAGCTGTTTTTT. This rearrangement joins TRBV6-5 to TRBJ2-2; 7 bases match TRBD1. The CDR3 sequence is 15 residues long. V shed 6 bases and J 5 bases; nucleotides not matched to a gene: 9. Germline assignment: CDR1 MNHEY and CDR2 SVGAGI.

The chain combines TRBV5-1 with TRBJ1-1; tentative D call: TRBD1 (6 bases). The CDR3 is made up of 17 amino acids. Germline V CDR1 and CDR2: SGHRS, YFSETQ. The V end lost 4 bases, the J end lost 0 bases, and 19 bases lay between the germline ends. DNA for the CDR3: TGCGCCAGCAGCCCCCGGGGGGGCGCGTCCATGAACACTGAAGCTTTCTTT. It translates to CASSPRGGASMNTEAFF.

The rearrangement joins TRBV19 to TRBJ2-7; D gene uncertain. This CDR3 comprises 12 residues. Germline CDR1 is LNHDA and CDR2 is SQIVND (reference sequence). The germline V and J ends were trimmed by 4 bases and 2 bases, with 6 bases remaining between them. The CDR3 loop reads CASSSGAYEQYF. Written as DNA, the CDR3 is TGTGCCAGTAGTAGCGGAGCCTACGAGCAGTACTTC.

The chain joins TRBV7-3 to TRBJ1-4; D gene unclear. In germline, CDR1 is SGHTA, CDR2 FQGTGA. This CDR3 is built from 16 residues. V was trimmed by 5 bases and J by 8 bases, leaving 21 bases between them. The CDR3 region is CASSLGPALAIEKLFF. CDR3 coding DNA: TGTGCCAGCAGCCTCGGGCCCGCTCTAGCAATCGAAAAACTGTTTTTT.

The rearrangement uses TRBV5-1 and TRBJ2-5; no reliable D call. V gave up 4 bases and J gave up 5 bases, with 12 bases separating them. This CDR3 comprises 13 residues. Per the germline V gene, CDR1 is SGHRS and CDR2 is YFSETQ. CDR3 nucleotides: TGCGCCAGCAGCCTTCGACTGGGTGAGACCCAGTACTTC. Translation gives CASSLRLGETQYF.

The CDR3 reads CASNSHRDPASGANVLTF. CDR3 nucleotides: TGTGCCAGTAACAGCCACCGGGACCCTGCCTCTGGGGCCAACGTCCTGACTTTC. The chain carries TRBV19 and TRBJ2-6, with D possibly called TRBD1 or TRBD2 (5 bases each). The V end lost 7 bases, the J end lost 0 bases, and 19 bases lay between the germline ends. This CDR3 has 18 amino acids. Germline CDR1 LNHDA, CDR2 SQIVND (reference sequence).